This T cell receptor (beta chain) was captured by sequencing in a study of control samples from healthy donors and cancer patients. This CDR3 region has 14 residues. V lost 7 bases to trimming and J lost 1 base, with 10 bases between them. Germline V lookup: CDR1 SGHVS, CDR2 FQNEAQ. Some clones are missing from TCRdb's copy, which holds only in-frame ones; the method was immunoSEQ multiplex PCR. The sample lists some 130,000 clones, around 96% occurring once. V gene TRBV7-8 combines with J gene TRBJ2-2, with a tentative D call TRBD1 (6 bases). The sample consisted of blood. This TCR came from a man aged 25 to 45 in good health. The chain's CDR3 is CASKRTENTGELFF. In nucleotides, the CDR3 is TGTGCCAGCAAAAGGACAGAGAACACCGGGGAGCTGTTTTTT.